Shown below are 3 T cell receptor beta chains from a single sample sequenced in a study of cytomegalovirus exposure and HLA in healthy donors. Primers for the PCR totalled 60 Vbeta and 13 Jbeta. Clones were read by immunoSEQ multiplex PCR, and TCRdb kept only the in-frame ones, dropping some. The sample has 150,000 to 200,000 clones, about 65% seen once. The sequencing sample was made of PBMCs. These receptors all come from a man aged 40-49 years in good health and CMV-seropositive.

This clone was observed a handful of times. J is TRBJ2-1 and V is TRBV12-5, with 7 bases aligning to TRBD2. CDR3 length: 15 residues. Unmatched junction bases numbered 9, after V lost 6 bases and J lost 4 bases. CDR1 LGHNT and CDR2 FRNRAP come from the germline V gene. This CDR3 is CASGGVGGGYNEQFF. The CDR3 DNA reads TGTGCTAGTGGGGGAGTGGGGGGGGGTTACAATGAGCAGTTCTTC.

The V gene is TRBV14, the J gene TRBJ2-7, with D perhaps matching TRBD1 (6 bases). The germline gives CDR1 SGHDN, CDR2 FVKESK. The CDR3 extends over 14 amino acids. The V and J ends lost 5 bases and 3 bases respectively, with 14 bases between them. The CDR3, as DNA: TGTGCCAGCAGCGCACTCAGGACAGACTACGAGCAGTACTTC. Translating gives CASSALRTDYEQYF.

The V and J genes are TRBV7-3 and TRBJ1-2; D might be TRBD1 (6 bases). Per germline, CDR1 SGHTA and CDR2 FQGTGA. This CDR3 contains 14 residues. V lost 0 bases, J lost 7 bases, and 12 bases lay in between. For the CDR3, the DNA is TGTGCCAGCAGCTTAACGGGTGGGACAACTGGCTACACCTTC. This gives the protein CASSLTGGTTGYTF.